Listed below are T cell receptor beta chains from one sample, sequenced in a study of T cells after yellow fever vaccination. TCRdb itself ran the 5' RACE reads through MiXCR, one entry per CDR3 protein. The table lists 100,000 to 150,000 distinct CDR3 sequences, 8.9% of them singletons. This material consisted of CD8+ T cells sorted from PBMCs, taken on the day of the yellow fever booster vaccination. Receptors were obtained from a man younger than 35 who received the YFV17D yellow fever vaccine. CDR3s include the opening cysteine and the closing phenylalanine or tryptophan. Fields, in order: V gene, D gene, J gene, CDR3 length, clone size, CDR3 protein, CDR3 DNA. A D gene is named only where the DNA matches it firmly. The listing skips clone size in some rows; elsewhere it reads once, few, many or a size class.

TRBV13,TRBD1,TRBJ2-7,13,NA,CASSYDRAYEQYF,TGTGCCAGCAGCTATGACAGGGCCTACGAGCAGTACTTC
TRBV12-3/TRBV12-4,TRBD1,TRBJ1-3,16,many,CASNFASGTAGNTIYF,TGTGCCAGCAATTTCGCATCCGGGACAGCTGGAAACACCATATATTTT
TRBV7-9,NA,TRBJ1-1,17,NA,CASSSLAGRGLNTEAFF,TGTGCCAGCAGCTCTCTCGCCGGGAGAGGATTGAACACTGAAGCTTTCTTT
TRBV6-5,TRBD2,TRBJ2-7,15,NA,CASSYSTGLVYEQYF,TGTGCCAGCAGTTACTCAACGGGACTAGTATACGAGCAGTACTTC
TRBV4-2,NA,TRBJ1-2,14,NA,CASSQNVGGHGYTF,TGTGCCAGCAGCCAAAACGTAGGAGGGCATGGCTACACCTTC
TRBV11-2,NA,TRBJ2-5,15,NA,CASSLGPERVETQYF,TGTGCCAGCAGCTTAGGCCCGGAGAGGGTGGAGACCCAGTACTTC
TRBV5-1,TRBD1,TRBJ2-7,14,many,CASSFRGSVDEQYF,TGCGCCAGCAGCTTCAGGGGGTCCGTGGACGAGCAGTACTTC
TRBV7-6,TRBD1,TRBJ2-3,16,many,CASSLGTGRFTDTQYF,TGTGCCAGCAGCTTAGGGACAGGGCGGTTTACAGATACGCAGTATTTT
TRBV7-2,TRBD2,TRBJ2-5,17,few,CASSPRVLAGNQETQYF,TGTGCCAGCAGCCCTAGGGTGCTAGCGGGGAACCAAGAGACCCAGTACTTC
TRBV3-1,TRBD2,TRBJ2-3,17,NA,CASSHPSGGATTDTQYF,TGTGCCAGCAGCCACCCATCGGGGGGGGCGACCACAGATACGCAGTATTTT
TRBV9,TRBD1,TRBJ1-1,16,many,CASSVGDRLTNTEAFF,TGTGCCAGCAGCGTAGGGGACAGATTGACGAACACTGAAGCTTTCTTT
TRBV7-3,TRBD1,TRBJ1-1,16,NA,CASSPRTGEFGTEAFF,TGTGCCAGCAGCCCACGGACAGGGGAATTTGGGACTGAAGCTTTCTTT
TRBV5-1,NA,TRBJ2-5,15,many,CASSLDGDGGETQYF,TGCGCCAGCAGCTTGGACGGGGACGGGGGAGAGACCCAGTACTTC
TRBV27,NA,TRBJ2-1,15,few,CASSLLRGRGNEQFF,TGTGCCAGCAGTTTATTGCGGGGTAGGGGCAATGAGCAGTTCTTC
TRBV9,NA,TRBJ2-3,14,few,CASSVGGAGDTQYF,TGTGCCAGCAGCGTAGGAGGGGCGGGAGATACGCAGTATTTT
TRBV14,NA,TRBJ1-4,17,NA,CASSQVGAGTWNEKLFF,TGTGCCAGCAGCCAAGTGGGGGCTGGGACGTGGAATGAAAAACTGTTTTTT
TRBV2,NA,TRBJ1-2,14,few,CASSDSPGLHGYTF,TGTGCCAGCAGTGATAGCCCAGGGTTACATGGCTACACCTTC
TRBV6-2/TRBV6-3,TRBD1,TRBJ1-2,14,NA,CASSYDRVTYGYTF,TGTGCCAGCAGTTACGACAGGGTGACCTATGGCTACACCTTC
TRBV4-2,NA,TRBJ1-1,15,few,CASSRPHFGNTEAFF,TGTGCCAGCAGCCGACCCCATTTCGGGAACACTGAAGCTTTCTTT
TRBV4-1,NA,TRBJ2-5,15,few,CASSQDPGDQETQYF,TGCGCCAGCAGCCAAGATCCCGGGGATCAAGAGACCCAGTACTTC
TRBV7-3,NA,TRBJ2-3,14,NA,CASSLFGGQDTQYF,TGTGCCAGCAGCTTATTCGGGGGGCAAGATACGCAGTATTTT
TRBV7-9,TRBD1,TRBJ2-5,14,few,CASSPGTGGETQYF,TGTGCCAGCAGCCCGGGGACAGGGGGGGAGACCCAGTACTTC
TRBV5-1,NA,TRBJ1-1,12,NA,CASRRVNTEAFF,TGCGCCAGCAGGAGGGTTAACACTGAAGCTTTCTTT
TRBV29-1,NA,TRBJ1-2,17,few,CSVEGLGAGRLNYGYTF,TGCAGCGTTGAAGGTCTGGGAGCAGGGCGACTAAACTATGGCTACACCTTC
TRBV12-3/TRBV12-4,TRBD1,TRBJ1-1,14,NA,CASTQGAMGTEAFF,TGTGCCAGCACACAGGGGGCCATGGGAACTGAAGCTTTCTTT
TRBV4-2,TRBD2,TRBJ2-3,18,NA,CASSQDPSGGHRTDTQYF,TGTGCCAGCAGCCAAGATCCAAGCGGGGGGCACCGAACAGATACGCAGTATTTT
TRBV7-3,TRBD2,TRBJ2-2,18,NA,CASSLNLGGGPNTGELFF,TGTGCCAGCAGCTTAAATCTCGGGGGGGGCCCGAACACCGGGGAGCTGTTTTTT
TRBV5-5,NA,TRBJ2-1,15,few,CASSLWGVSYNEQFF,TGTGCCAGCAGCTTGTGGGGAGTCTCCTACAATGAGCAGTTCTTC
TRBV5-6,NA,TRBJ1-2,14,few,CASSPDFRGKGYTF,TGTGCCAGCAGCCCGGACTTTAGGGGAAAGGGCTACACCTTC
TRBV6-5,TRBD1,TRBJ1-1,13,few,CASSYQGAEEAFF,TGTGCCAGCAGTTACCAGGGGGCAGAAGAAGCTTTCTTT
TRBV20-1,NA,TRBJ2-1,13,many,CSGLAGTYNEQFF,TGCAGTGGCTTGGCGGGTACCTACAATGAGCAGTTCTTC
TRBV7-8,NA,TRBJ2-2,12,NA,CASSPNRDWLFF,TGTGCCAGCAGCCCAAACAGGGATTGGCTGTTTTTT
TRBV10-3,TRBD1,TRBJ2-1,15,NA,CAISQTGSLYNEQFF,TGTGCCATCAGCCAGACAGGGTCCCTCTACAATGAGCAGTTCTTC
TRBV9,NA,TRBJ1-1,12,NA,CASSVVDTEAFF,TGTGCCAGCAGCGTAGTGGACACTGAAGCTTTCTTT
TRBV6-5,NA,TRBJ2-3,16,few,CASRPFPGDTGDTQYF,TGTGCCAGCAGGCCCTTCCCGGGGGACACAGGAGATACGCAGTATTTT
TRBV18,NA,TRBJ1-1,16,NA,CASSPIPGGAGTEAFF,TGTGCCAGCTCACCAATACCAGGTGGGGCTGGTACTGAAGCTTTCTTT
TRBV11-2,NA,TRBJ1-5,14,few,CASSFSFYNQPQHF,TGTGCCAGCAGCTTTTCGTTTTACAATCAGCCCCAGCATTTT
TRBV7-2,TRBD2,TRBJ2-1,14,few,CASSFGLAGNEQFF,TGTGCCAGCAGCTTCGGACTAGCGGGCAATGAGCAGTTCTTC
TRBV11-2,TRBD2,TRBJ2-1,18,NA,CASSSHNPGRGGYNEQFF,TGTGCCAGCAGCTCACACAACCCCGGGCGGGGGGGCTACAATGAGCAGTTCTTC
TRBV7-2,NA,TRBJ2-4,16,many,CASSFFGGLAKNIQYF,TGTGCCAGCAGCTTCTTCGGGGGGCTAGCCAAAAACATTCAGTACTTC
TRBV20-1,NA,TRBJ2-3,16,many,CSARVGGGSSTDTQYF,TGCAGTGCTAGAGTAGGTGGCGGTTCTAGCACAGATACGCAGTATTTT